Below, 22 T cell receptor beta chains from the same sample are listed, as sequenced in a study of cytomegalovirus exposure and HLA in healthy donors. 60 Vbeta and 13 Jbeta primers were used in PCR. TCRdb keeps only in-frame clones here, not all; method: immunoSEQ multiplex PCR. The table has around 150,000 clones, about 71% seen once. Sequencing used PBMCs. The receptors come from a woman aged 40 to 55 in good health and CMV-seropositive.

The V gene is TRBV5-8, the J gene TRBJ1-6; D remains ambiguous. CDR1 is SGHTS and CDR2 is YDEGEE in the germline V gene. This CDR3 is 13 amino acids long. Trimming stripped 0 bases from V and 10 bases from J, with 8 bases between. The CDR3 region is CASSLGRGSPLHF. In nucleotides, the CDR3 is TGTGCCAGCAGCTTGGGCCGCGGATCACCCCTCCACTTT.

For this clone: Relative to the germline gene, one junction end is altered; a read error may explain this. The chain carries TRBV7-7 and TRBJ2-5; 10 nucleotides line up with TRBD1. CDR1 and CDR2 from the germline V gene are SSHAT and FNYEAQ (reference sequence). The CDR3 totals 14 residues. As DNA, the CDR3 is TGTGCTAGCAGCCACGGACAGGGGGGAGAGACCCAGTACTTC. Translation: CASSHGQGGETQYF.

The V gene is TRBV5-4, the J gene TRBJ1-6, with TRBD1 as a possible D gene (6 bases). The CDR3 has 15 amino acids. Trimming cost V 1 base and J 8 bases, with 13 bases left between them. From germline, CDR1 is SGHNT and CDR2 YYREEE (reference sequence). The CDR3 spells CASSLSYRADSPLHF. The DNA of the CDR3 is TGTGCCAGCAGCTTGTCTTACAGGGCGGATTCACCCCTCCACTTT.

This rearrangement joins TRBV27 to TRBJ1-4; 9 bases are shared with TRBD1. V was pared by 0 bases and J by 7 bases, with 3 bases of the junction left unmatched. The germline CDR1 and CDR2 sequences are MNHEY and SMNVEV (reference sequence). The CDR3 has 15 residues. The CDR3 region has the DNA TGTGCCAGCAGTTTATCTGGGACAGGGATTGAAAAACTGTTTTTT. Its protein is CASSLSGTGIEKLFF.

With regard to this clone: The germline gene is not matched at one end of the junction; a read error may be the cause. The genes are TRBV6-5 and TRBJ1-1, with D perhaps matching TRBD1 (5 bases). Germline V lookup: CDR1 MNHEY, CDR2 SVGAGI. The CDR3 loop spans 14 amino acids. This CDR3 reads CASSYDSMNSEAFF. Here the CDR3 DNA reads TGTGCCAGCAGTTACGACAGTATGAACAGTGAAGCTTTCTTT.

This clone was observed a few times. The chain has TRBV6-5 and TRBJ1-1, with D possibly matching TRBD1 (6 bases). This CDR3 spans 13 amino acids. Germline assignment: CDR1 MNHEY and CDR2 SVGAGI. Between the trimmed V and J ends, which lost 3 bases and 5 bases, there was a span of 10 bases. The CDR3: CASSYGGRTEAFF. The CDR3 DNA reads as TGTGCCAGCAGTTATGGGGGCAGGACTGAAGCTTTCTTT.

This clone was found a few times. The chain recombines TRBV5-1 with TRBJ1-2; 8 nucleotides match TRBD1. V was pared by 4 bases and J by 4 bases, with 12 bases of the junction left unmatched. Germline CDR1 reads SGHRS; CDR2 reads YFSETQ. The length of the CDR3 is 16 residues. The CDR3 DNA is TGCGCCAGCAGCCCTGGGGGACAGGCTACCGTCTATGGCTACACCTTC. Encoded protein: CASSPGGQATVYGYTF.

This rearrangement joins TRBV28 to TRBJ2-5; a possible D gene is TRBD2 (6 bases). Germline V gives CDR1 MDHEN, CDR2 SYDVKM. This CDR3 contains 16 residues. Trimming removed 3 bases from V and 0 bases from J, with 14 bases in between. The CDR3 loop reads CASSFPGDWDQETQYF. In DNA, the CDR3 is TGTGCCAGCAGTTTCCCTGGGGACTGGGACCAAGAGACCCAGTACTTC. Together with reference TRBV28 and TRBJ2-5, the CDR3 gives the full variable domain: DVKVTQSSRYLVKRTGEKVFLECVQDMDHENMFWYRQDPGLGLRLIYFSYDVKMKEKGDIPEGYSVSREKKERFSLILESASTNQTSMYLCASSFPGDWDQETQYFGPGTRLLVL.

V usage is TRBV6-5 and J usage is TRBJ1-3; 9 bases align to TRBD1. Germline CDR1 and CDR2: MNHEY and SVGAGI. The CDR3 is made up of 14 amino acids. V lost 4 bases and J lost 5; bases outside the gene matches: 3. The CDR3 loop is CASSSGTGRNTIYF. In DNA, the CDR3 is TGTGCCAGCAGTTCCGGGACAGGGAGAAACACCATATATTTT.

To note about this clone: A junction boundary mismatches the germline segment, possibly from a read error. This chain uses TRBV7-7 with TRBJ2-5, with 7 bases matching TRBD1. Per the germline V gene, CDR1 is SSHAT and CDR2 is FNYEAQ (reference sequence). CDR3 size: 13 residues. The CDR3 loop reads CASSFQTGETQYF. CDR3 DNA sequence: TGTGCTAGCAGCTTTCAGACAGGGGAGACCCAGTACTTC.

J is TRBJ2-1 and V is TRBV4-3; tentatively, D is TRBD1 (7 bases). This CDR3 comprises 14 residues. CDR1 and CDR2 (germline): LGHNA, YSLEER. Deletions cut 5 bases from V and 3 bases from J, with 11 bases between. CDR3 loop: CASSGGTVYNEQFF. The CDR3 DNA sequence: TGCGCCAGCAGCGGAGGGACAGTCTACAATGAGCAGTTCTTC.

The gene calls are TRBV5-1 and TRBJ1-1; no reliable D call. Germline lookup yields CDR1 SGHRS and CDR2 YFSETQ. Between the trimmed V and J ends, which lost 2 bases and 0 bases, there was a span of 8 bases. CDR3 length: 14 residues. CDR3 in DNA: TGCGCCAGCAGCTTAGCAGGCATGAACACTGAAGCTTTCTTT. Translated: CASSLAGMNTEAFF.

The V and J genes are TRBV7-3 and TRBJ2-3; TRBD2 matches 14 bases. With 6 bases clipped from V and 1 base from J, the junction kept 12 bases outside the gene matches. Germline V CDR1 and CDR2: SGHTA, FQGTGA. The CDR3 runs 19 residues. As DNA, the CDR3 is TGTGCCAGCAGTCCTGAACCGCAGGGACTAGCGGGAGGCACAGATACGCAGTATTTT. This encodes CASSPEPQGLAGGTDTQYF. Together with reference TRBV7-3 and TRBJ2-3, the CDR3 gives the full variable domain: GAGVSQTPSNKVTEKGKYVELRCDPISGHTALYWYRQSLGQGPEFLIYFQGTGAADDSGLPNDRFFAVRPEGSVSTLKIQRTERGDSAVYLCASSPEPQGLAGGTDTQYFGPGTRLTVL.

The chain joins TRBV6-1 to TRBJ2-1, with TRBD1 matching over 9 bases. The length of the CDR3 is 13 residues. Germline CDR1 and CDR2: MNHNS and SASEGT. With V trimmed by 5 bases and J by 16 bases, 12 bases remained unmatched. As DNA, the CDR3 is TGTGCCAGCAGTCCCCAGGGAGGGACAGGGTATTTCTTC. It encodes CASSPQGGTGYFF.

This rearrangement joins TRBV6-5 to TRBJ2-2; D unresolved. Germline CDR1 and CDR2: MNHEY and SVGAGI. CDR3 length: 15 amino acids. Trimming shortened V by 6 bases and J by 4 bases, and 15 bases separated the two germline ends. The CDR3: CASSPTHGSTGELFF. For the CDR3, the DNA is TGTGCCAGCAGCCCGACTCACGGATCCACCGGGGAGCTGTTTTTT.

The gene calls are TRBV30 and TRBJ2-7; 8 positions agree with TRBD2. V gave up 3 bases and J gave up 2 bases; unmatched junction bases: 3. The CDR3 runs to 13 residues. CDR1 GTSNPN and CDR2 SVGIG come from the germline V gene (reference sequence). The CDR3 reads CAWSGLATYEQYF. The CDR3 DNA sequence: TGTGCCTGGAGCGGACTAGCCACCTACGAGCAGTACTTC.

This chain uses TRBV23-1 with TRBJ1-6; tentatively, D is TRBD1 (5 bases). TRBV23-1 is an ORF, and what it does is uncertain. Trimming cost V 0 bases and J 5 bases, with 14 bases left between them. The CDR3 covers 17 residues. CDR3 nucleotides: TGCGCCAGCAGTCAATCGGGGGAGGAGACGAATAATTCACCCCTCCACTTT. It specifies CASSQSGEETNNSPLHF.

The V gene is TRBV2, the J gene TRBJ1-1; D remains ambiguous. Trimming took 4 bases from V and 8 from J, leaving 8 bases between them. The CDR3 runs to 11 residues. Germline values: CDR1 SNHLY, CDR2 FYNNEI. This chain's CDR3 is CASSVRREAFF. Written as DNA, the CDR3 is TGTGCCAGCAGTGTCAGGCGAGAAGCTTTCTTT.

V usage is TRBV7-2 and J usage is TRBJ2-2; 9 nucleotides match TRBD2. The junction had 3 bases not matched to a gene; V was cut back by 2 bases and J by 2 bases. Per germline, CDR1 SGHTA and CDR2 FQGNSA. CDR3 length: 16 residues. CDR3 region: CASSLIAGANTGELFF. Written as DNA, the CDR3 is TGTGCCAGCAGCTTAATAGCGGGGGCCAACACCGGGGAGCTGTTTTTT.

Notes on this clone: One end of the junction fails to match germline, which may point to a read error. This chain links TRBV19 with TRBJ1-2; D is unresolved. The CDR3 runs to 12 residues. Per germline, CDR1 LNHDA and CDR2 SQIVND (reference sequence). As DNA, the CDR3 is TGTGCCAGTAAACCGGGTAACTATGGCTACCCCTTC. The encoded protein is CASKPGNYGYPF.

The rearrangement uses TRBV4-3 and TRBJ2-5; D is perhaps TRBD2 (5 bases). The germline V gene encodes CDR1 LGHNA and CDR2 YSLEER. This CDR3 is built from 14 residues. Trimming stripped 4 bases from V and 3 bases from J, with 12 bases between. DNA of the CDR3: TGCGCCAGCAGCCCTGGATCGCGGGAAGAGACCCAGTACTTC. This gives the protein CASSPGSREETQYF.

The V gene is TRBV5-1, the J gene TRBJ2-2; D not certain. The germline V gene has CDR1 SGHRS and CDR2 YFSETQ. The CDR3 covers 14 residues. V lost 1 base and J 3 bases, leaving 7 bases between the germline ends. CDR3 in DNA: TGCGCCAGCAGCTTGTTAGTCGACACCGGGGAGCTGTTTTTT. As protein: CASSLLVDTGELFF.